The 23 T cell receptor beta chains listed next were all sequenced from one sample in a study of blood T cells in healthy people across ages. The second PCR ran about 6 to 12 cycles with a sample-barcoded 5' primer and J-beta primers. TCRdb recomputed calls from the 5' RACE reads with MiXCR, one row per CDR3 protein. The data hold 1.4 million or so distinct CDR3 sequences, with 42% observed a single time. The sequencing sample was made of blood. These receptors all stem from a young woman in good health.

V usage is TRBV12-3 or TRBV12-4 and J usage is TRBJ2-7; weak D call: TRBD1 (6 bases). This CDR3 region has 14 residues. V was trimmed by 7 bases and J by 0 bases, leaving 13 bases between them. The DNA for the CDR3 is TGTGCCAGCAAACACGGACAGAGCTCCTACGAGCAGTACTTC. It encodes CASKHGQSSYEQYF.

There are a few counts of this clonotype. The J gene is TRBJ2-7, the V gene TRBV18; D might be TRBD1 (6 bases). Germline-derived CDR1 and CDR2 are KGHSH and LQKENI. The CDR3 consists of 14 residues. Between the trimmed V and J ends, which lost 3 bases and 5 bases, there was a span of 14 bases. The CDR3 loop is CASSPTGVLDEQYF. DNA of the CDR3: TGTGCCAGCTCACCGACAGGCGTTCTGGACGAGCAGTACTTC.

In its sample, this clonotype was seen a few times. The chain recombines TRBV4-3 with TRBJ1-1; D call uncertain. V lost 0 bases, J lost 0 bases, and 8 bases lay in between. Germline CDR1 is LGHNA and CDR2 is YSLEER. The CDR3 runs 15 residues. The CDR3 here is CASSQDGRVNTEAFF. The CDR3 DNA follows: TGCGCCAGCAGCCAAGATGGTCGGGTGAACACTGAAGCTTTCTTT.

The V gene is TRBV20-1, the J gene TRBJ2-3; the match to TRBD2 covers 12 bases. CDR1 and CDR2 from the germline V gene are DFQATT and SNEGSKA (reference sequence). The CDR3 is made up of 16 amino acids. V gave up 3 bases and J gave up 1 base; unmatched junction bases: 5. In DNA, the CDR3 is TGCAGTGCTAGGGGACTAGCGGGTTTGGGCACAGATACGCAGTATTTT. This encodes CSARGLAGLGTDTQYF.

This clonotype was seen only a few times. CDR3 protein: CSARILAGESYNEQFF. In DNA, the CDR3 is TGCAGTGCTAGGATCCTAGCGGGAGAGTCATACAATGAGCAGTTCTTC. This chain connects TRBV20-1 to TRBJ2-1, with 10 bases matching TRBD2. This CDR3 spans 16 amino acids. J lost 4 bases, V lost 3 bases, and 9 bases had no gene match. Germline V lookup: CDR1 DFQATT, CDR2 SNEGSKA (reference sequence).

V and J are TRBV6-5 and TRBJ1-2, with 12 positions matching TRBD1. The CDR3 covers 18 residues. Germline trimming cut 0 bases from V and 0 bases from J; bases unmatched to any gene: 5. Germline-derived CDR1 and CDR2 are MNHEY and SVGAGI. CDR3 protein: CASSYSGTGGTPNYGYTF. CDR3 DNA sequence: TGTGCCAGCAGTTACTCTGGGACAGGGGGCACACCTAACTATGGCTACACCTTC.

The chain carries TRBV6-6 and TRBJ2-7; D is ambiguous. The CDR3 is 13 amino acids. Trimming stripped 6 bases from V and 4 bases from J, with 13 bases between. The germline gives CDR1 MNHNY, CDR2 SVGAGI (reference sequence). The CDR3 DNA sequence: TGTGCCAGCAGCCGCGCCGGAACATACGAGCAGTACTTC. Its translation is CASSRAGTYEQYF.

The gene calls are TRBV12-3 or TRBV12-4 and TRBJ2-1; D remains unclear. The CDR3 extends over 14 amino acids. V was cut by 3 bases and J by 5 bases, with 11 bases left in between. The CDR3 DNA reads as TGTGCCAGCAGTTTGAGAAGGCGTGACAATGAGCAGTTCTTC. Translation gives CASSLRRRDNEQFF.

V and J are TRBV4-1 and TRBJ1-2; D gene unclear. Trimming pared 1 base from V and 3 bases from J, leaving 18 bases between. This CDR3 has 17 residues. Germline V gene lookup returns CDR1 MGHRA and CDR2 YSYEKL. Written as DNA, the CDR3 is TGCGCCAGCAGCCAAGTTGAGCTCCCCGACTCTGACTATGGCTACACCTTC. Translation gives CASSQVELPDSDYGYTF.

Here the CDR3 reads CASRHRTVGWPEAFF. The CDR3 nucleotides are TGTGCCAGCAGGCACAGGACAGTGGGATGGCCTGAAGCTTTCTTT. The chain combines TRBV12-3 or TRBV12-4 with TRBJ1-1; tentative D call: TRBD1 (6 bases). V lost 6 bases and J lost 6, with 20 bases in between. CDR3 length: 15 amino acids.

This chain connects TRBV29-1 to TRBJ1-1, with D unclear. Germline V CDR1 and CDR2: SQVTM, ANQGSEA. V was clipped by 4 bases and J by 0 bases, with 15 bases between them. This CDR3 spans 15 amino acids. The CDR3: CSVGAGWAMNTEAFF. CDR3 coding DNA: TGCAGCGTTGGCGCGGGGTGGGCGATGAACACTGAAGCTTTCTTT.

The CDR3 loop reads CASSSSRNNYGYTF. The DNA of the CDR3 is TGTGCCAGCAGCTCCAGCCGGAATAACTATGGCTACACCTTC. This chain joins TRBV7-9 and TRBJ1-2; unclear D gene. The CDR3 extends over 14 amino acids. Germline CDR1 reads SEHNR; CDR2 reads FQNEAQ (reference sequence). V gave up 4 bases and J gave up 1 base, with 10 bases separating them.

As for this clonotype: A junction end diverges from the germline sequence, so it may reflect a read error. This chain uses TRBV7-7 with TRBJ2-1; 10 nucleotides agree with TRBD1. From germline, CDR1 is SSHAT and CDR2 FNYEAQ (reference sequence). The length of the CDR3 is 15 residues. CDR3 sequence reads: CASSSLTGGRNEQFF. CDR3 nucleotides: TGTGCTAGCAGCTCCTTGACAGGGGGCAGGAATGAGCAGTTCTTC.

This clonotype was recorded many times. CDR3: CSARGGFNEQYF. The CDR3 DNA follows: TGCAGTGCTAGAGGAGGGTTTAACGAGCAGTACTTC. The rearrangement links TRBV20-1 to TRBJ2-7; D may be TRBD2 (5 bases). Germline CDR1 and CDR2: DFQATT and SNEGSKA (reference sequence). The CDR3 runs 12 residues. Between the trimmed V and J ends, which lost 1 base and 5 bases, there was a span of 9 bases.

The J gene is TRBJ1-2, the V gene TRBV13; no definite D call. V lost 4 bases, J lost 3 bases, and 15 bases lay in between. The CDR3 is 15 residues long. The germline gives CDR1 PRHDT, CDR2 FYEKMQ (reference sequence). The CDR3 here is CASSSVPLSYYGYTF. The CDR3 DNA follows: TGTGCCAGCAGCTCCGTCCCGCTAAGTTACTATGGCTACACCTTC.

This chain uses TRBV20-1 with TRBJ2-1, with D perhaps matching TRBD1 (6 bases). The length of the CDR3 is 11 residues. Germline V gene sequence: CDR1 DFQATT, CDR2 SNEGSKA (reference sequence). V lost 6 bases and J 9 bases, leaving 12 bases between the germline ends. The CDR3, as DNA: TGCAGTGCACCTAGGGGGAGTGAGCAGTTCTTC. Encoded protein: CSAPRGSEQFF.

This clonotype has a handful of counts. The chain is built from TRBV27 and TRBJ1-2; perhaps TRBD1 as D (5 bases). V was shortened by 3 bases and J by 7 bases, with 15 bases between the two germline ends. The CDR3 covers 14 residues. Germline values: CDR1 MNHEY, CDR2 SMNVEV (reference sequence). As DNA, the CDR3 is TGTGCCAGCAGTTTGATGGCAGGGCGGGCTGGCTACACCTTC. It encodes CASSLMAGRAGYTF.

The chain is built from TRBV29-1 and TRBJ2-7; D may be TRBD1 or TRBD2 (5 bases each). Per germline, CDR1 SQVTM and CDR2 ANQGSEA. Trimming pared 8 bases from V and 4 bases from J, leaving 18 bases between. The CDR3 totals 13 residues. The DNA of the CDR3 is TGCAGCATTTGGGACGGTATGGGGTACGAGCAGTACTTC. Its translation is CSIWDGMGYEQYF.

In its sample, this clonotype was seen a few times. The chain combines TRBV4-2 with TRBJ2-2; 8 nucleotides agree with TRBD1. Losses at the gene ends were 4 bases for V and 6 bases for J; bases not matched to a gene: 1. From germline, CDR1 is LGHNA and CDR2 YNFKEQ. CDR3 length equals 13 residues. The CDR3 nucleotides are TGTGCCAGCAGCCTCAGGGGGCCCGGGGAGCTGTTTTTT. Its protein product is CASSLRGPGELFF.

The chain uses TRBV7-2 and TRBJ2-7; 7 bases are shared with TRBD1. Germline loops: CDR1 SGHTA, CDR2 FQGNSA. The CDR3 sequence is 15 residues long. V gave up 5 bases and J gave up 3 bases; unmatched junction bases: 10. As DNA, the CDR3 is TGTGCCAGCAGCCCGAGGACAGGACCTGGCTACGAGCAGTACTTC. Amino acids: CASSPRTGPGYEQYF.

The V and J genes are TRBV5-1 and TRBJ2-2; TRBD2 matches 8 bases. Trimming removed 0 bases from V and 6 bases from J; junction bases left unmatched: 4. This CDR3 spans 15 amino acids. Germline CDR1 and CDR2: SGHRS and YFSETQ. DNA of the CDR3: TGCGCCAGCAGCTTGGCCTCGGGACTAGCCGGGGAGCTGTTTTTT. The encoded protein is CASSLASGLAGELFF.

The chain uses TRBV9 and TRBJ2-5; the match to TRBD2 covers 7 bases. Germline V gene data show CDR1 as SGDLS and CDR2 as YYNGEE. The V segment lost 3 bases and the J segment 11 bases; nucleotides outside the gene matches: 13. This CDR3 has 14 amino acids. The CDR3 reads CASSAGTTYHEQYF. The CDR3 coding sequence is TGTGCCAGCAGCGCCGGGACTACGTATCATGAGCAGTACTTC.

The chain is built from TRBV7-2 and TRBJ2-7, with D perhaps given as TRBD1 or TRBD2 (5 bases each). Germline CDR1 is SGHTA and CDR2 is FQGNSA. Trimming pared 5 bases from V and 7 bases from J, leaving 15 bases between. The CDR3 is 13 residues long. CDR3 protein: CASSPWDRSEQYF. The CDR3 DNA follows: TGTGCCAGCAGCCCCTGGGACCGAAGTGAGCAGTACTTC.